Each of the 22 T cell receptor beta chains below was sequenced from the same sample in a study of radiation and T cells in renal cell carcinoma. Specified time point: blood 2 weeks post-SBRT. This sample's treatment: 15 Gy SBRT to primary tumor, nephrectomy 4 weeks later. This table comes from immunoSEQ multiplex PCR, and its TCRdb copy is limited to in-frame clones, with some not included. The data contain some 150,000 clones, 87% of them singletons. The sequences come from blood, collected from a patient whose treatment included radiotherapy and nephrectomy. The source of these receptors is a woman between 50 and 59 years old with renal cell carcinoma.

The rearrangement joins TRBV4-1 to TRBJ2-5; 8 bases map to TRBD1. Trimming removed 4 bases from V and 2 bases from J; junction bases left unmatched: 12. The CDR3 is made up of 17 amino acids. Per germline, CDR1 MGHRA and CDR2 YSYEKL. For the CDR3, the DNA is TGCGCCAGCAGCCCCACTTCGGACAGGGTGGGTCAAGAGACCCAGTACTTC. This codes for CASSPTSDRVGQETQYF.

The gene calls are TRBV5-4 and TRBJ1-4; D is ambiguous. Germline V CDR1 and CDR2: SGHNT, YYREEE (reference sequence). The V end was cut by 4 bases, the J end by 7 bases, with 14 bases between. The CDR3 consists of 14 residues. In DNA, the CDR3 is TGTGCCAGCAGCGGAGGACCCCGCACTGAAAAACTGTTTTTT. Encoded protein: CASSGGPRTEKLFF.

The chain is built from TRBV19 and TRBJ1-1; TRBD1 agrees at 7 bases. CDR1 and CDR2 from the germline V gene are LNHDA and SQIVND (reference sequence). The length of the CDR3 is 16 residues. Losses at the gene ends were 6 bases for V and 0 bases for J; bases not matched to a gene: 10. CDR3 amino acids: CASRLRSDRMNTEAFF. CDR3 DNA: TGTGCCAGTAGACTGCGATCGGACAGGATGAACACTGAAGCTTTCTTT.

The CDR3 region is CASSLAPRNTEAFF. CDR3 DNA sequence: TGTGCCAGCAGCTTAGCGCCCCGGAACACTGAAGCTTTCTTT. The chain recombines TRBV7-2 with TRBJ1-1; no definite D call. The CDR3 totals 14 residues. Germline CDR1 SGHTA, CDR2 FQGNSA. V shed 0 bases and J shed 1 base, with 6 bases lying between them.

The gene calls are TRBV4-1 and TRBJ2-1; D gene uncertain. Trimming pared 0 bases from V and 6 bases from J, leaving 12 bases between. Germline V lookup: CDR1 MGHRA, CDR2 YSYEKL. The CDR3 loop spans 15 amino acids. The CDR3: CASSQDGDLANEQFF. The DNA for the CDR3 is TGCGCCAGCAGCCAAGATGGGGATTTGGCCAATGAGCAGTTCTTC.

This clone was counted once. The chain joins TRBV29-1 to TRBJ2-7; TRBD1 might be the D (6 bases). Trimming cost V 3 bases and J 2 bases, with 11 bases left between them. This CDR3 has 13 amino acids. Germline V gene data show CDR1 as SQVTM and CDR2 as ANQGSEA. Written as DNA, the CDR3 is TGCAGCGTTGAGGGGGACACCCCCTACGAGCAGTACTTC. Encoded protein: CSVEGDTPYEQYF.

The chain combines TRBV7-8 with TRBJ1-2; tentative D call: TRBD1 (5 bases). From germline, CDR1 is SGHVS and CDR2 FQNEAQ. Trimming removed 1 base at V and 8 bases at J, with 11 bases between. The CDR3 runs 13 residues. The CDR3 sequence is CASSLDGARGYTF. The CDR3 coding sequence is TGTGCCAGCAGCTTAGATGGGGCGCGGGGCTACACCTTC.

CDR3: CASHPTSGVTGELFF. DNA for the CDR3: TGCGCCAGCCACCCGACTAGCGGGGTCACCGGGGAGCTGTTTTTT. The chain combines TRBV5-1 with TRBJ2-2, with 11 bases matching TRBD2. The germline CDR1 and CDR2 sequences are SGHRS and YFSETQ. The V and J ends lost 7 bases and 4 bases, in that order; junction bases with no gene match: 6. There are 15 residues in the CDR3.

This chain joins TRBV6-1 and TRBJ1-1, with 7 bases identical to TRBD1. V was clipped by 6 bases and J by 1 base; unmatched bases: 2. Germline-derived CDR1 and CDR2 are MNHNS and SASEGT. The CDR3 is 13 amino acids. CDR3 coding DNA: TGTGCCAGCAGCCACAGGGGGAACACTGAAGCTTTCTTT. Translating gives CASSHRGNTEAFF.

This sequence joins TRBV15 and TRBJ2-3; 9 nucleotides agree with TRBD1. Per germline, CDR1 LNHNV and CDR2 YYDKDF (reference sequence). The length of the CDR3 is 16 residues. V gave up 5 bases and J gave up 5 bases; unmatched junction bases: 11. The DNA for the CDR3 is TGTGCCACCAGCGTACGGGACAGGGTTATGGGAGATACGCAGTATTTT. Translated, it gives CATSVRDRVMGDTQYF. The full variable domain, completed using reference TRBV15 and TRBJ2-3, is DAMVIQNPRYQVTQFGKPVTLSCSQTLNHNVMYWYQQKSSQAPKLLFHYYDKDFNNEADTPDNFQSRRPNTSFCFLDIRSPGLGDTAMYLCATSVRDRVMGDTQYFGPGTRLTVL.

This chain links TRBV19 with TRBJ1-2; 10 nucleotides line up with TRBD1. Germline V lookup: CDR1 LNHDA, CDR2 SQIVND (reference sequence). Germline trimming cut 7 bases from V and 6 bases from J; bases unmatched to any gene: 8. The CDR3 loop spans 14 amino acids. The CDR3 nucleotides read TGTGCCAGTATCAACGGACAGGGGGGAGATGGCTACACCTTC. Protein product: CASINGQGGDGYTF.

The genes are TRBV5-8 and TRBJ2-2; D possibly corresponds to TRBD1 (5 bases). CDR1 is SGHTS and CDR2 is YDEGEE in the germline V gene. CDR3 length equals 14 residues. V was clipped by 0 bases and J by 6 bases, with 9 bases between them. The CDR3 loop is CASSLVGAPGELFF. The CDR3 coding sequence is TGTGCCAGCAGCTTGGTTGGGGCCCCCGGGGAGCTGTTTTTT.

The V and J genes are TRBV7-2 and TRBJ1-4; tentatively, D is TRBD1 (6 bases). Germline values: CDR1 SGHTA, CDR2 FQGNSA. The CDR3 has 16 residues. V was shortened by 0 bases and J by 5 bases, with 13 bases between the two germline ends. The CDR3 spells CASSLAGGGLNEKLFF. CDR3 nucleotide sequence: TGTGCCAGCAGCTTAGCCGGGGGGGGCCTAAATGAAAAACTGTTTTTT.

The rearrangement joins TRBV7-9 to TRBJ2-1, with D hard to call. There are 15 residues in the CDR3. The V end was cut by 1 base, the J end by 2 bases, with 9 bases between. Germline CDR1 and CDR2: SEHNR and FQNEAQ (reference sequence). The CDR3 sequence: CASSLVPRPYNEQFF. CDR3 DNA: TGTGCCAGCAGCTTAGTCCCTAGACCCTACAATGAGCAGTTCTTC.

V and J are TRBV6-6 and TRBJ1-2; D remains ambiguous. The germline gives CDR1 MNHNY, CDR2 SVGAGI (reference sequence). With 4 bases removed from V and 1 base from J, the gap between germline ends came to 7 bases. The CDR3 is 13 residues long. CDR3 loop: CASSSRVNYGYTF. CDR3 bases: TGTGCCAGCAGTTCCCGAGTTAACTATGGCTACACCTTC.

The V gene is TRBV9, the J gene TRBJ2-5, with D perhaps TRBD1 (6 bases). Trimming took 0 bases from V and 9 from J, leaving 15 bases between them. Germline CDR1 is SGDLS and CDR2 is YYNGEE. The CDR3 extends over 14 amino acids. DNA for the CDR3: TGTGCCAGCAGCGTAGAGGAGGCAGCAGGGGCCCAGTACTTC. This sequence encodes CASSVEEAAGAQYF.

The chain is built from TRBV19 and TRBJ1-2; D is unclear. Germline values: CDR1 LNHDA, CDR2 SQIVND (reference sequence). The CDR3 is 15 amino acids. The V end lost 4 bases, the J end lost 0 bases, and 12 bases lay between the germline ends. In DNA form, the CDR3 reads TGTGCCAGTAGTACCCGACGGTCAGCTAACTATGGCTACACCTTC. It encodes CASSTRRSANYGYTF. Full variable domain (outside the CDR3, taken from reference TRBV19 and TRBJ1-2): DGGITQSPKYLFRKEGQNVTLSCEQNLNHDAMYWYRQDPGQGLRLIYYSQIVNDFQKGDIAEGYSVSREKKESFPLTVTSAQKNPTAFYLCASSTRRSANYGYTFGSGTRLTVV.

V is TRBV30 and J is TRBJ1-4; D call uncertain. From germline, CDR1 is GTSNPN and CDR2 SVGIG (reference sequence). The V gene lost 2 bases and the J gene lost 7 bases, with 8 bases spanning the gap. The CDR3 consists of 12 residues. CDR3 in DNA: TGTGCCTGGAGTTCCCAGCTTGAAAAACTGTTTTTT. This sequence encodes CAWSSQLEKLFF.

V and J are TRBV6-1 and TRBJ1-4, with a tentative D call TRBD1 (6 bases). Germline V gene lookup returns CDR1 MNHNS and CDR2 SASEGT. With 6 bases removed from V and 4 bases from J, the gap between germline ends came to 9 bases. The CDR3 length is 13 residues. Written as DNA, the CDR3 is TGTGCCAGCAGCTGGACAGTTAATGAAAAACTGTTTTTT. Its protein is CASSWTVNEKLFF.

CDR3 in DNA: TGTGCCAGCAGCGGGGTGGGACAGGGAACAGATACGCAGTATTTT. As protein: CASSGVGQGTDTQYF. The V and J genes are TRBV5-5 and TRBJ2-3; TRBD1 agrees at 9 bases. V was pared by 4 bases and J by 3 bases, with 6 bases of the junction left unmatched. The CDR3 is 15 residues long. The germline CDR1 and CDR2 sequences are SGHKS and YYEKEE (reference sequence).

This clone has only a few counts. The chain is built from TRBV19 and TRBJ2-3; 13 bases map to TRBD2. CDR1 is LNHDA, CDR2 SQIVND, per germline (reference sequence). The J segment lost 2 bases and the V segment lost 5 bases, leaving 1 base of the junction unmatched. The length of the CDR3 is 15 residues. The DNA of the CDR3 is TGTGCCAGTAGTGGACTAGCGGGGGCCACAGATACGCAGTATTTT. This translates into CASSGLAGATDTQYF.

The chain joins TRBV19 to TRBJ2-2; 7 positions match TRBD1. V dropped 5 bases and J dropped 4; count of bases not matched to a gene: 13. This CDR3 spans 17 amino acids. CDR1 and CDR2 (germline): LNHDA, SQIVND (reference sequence). CDR3 sequence reads: CASSVFGTAIVTGELFF. For the CDR3, the DNA is TGTGCCAGTAGTGTCTTCGGGACAGCCATTGTCACCGGGGAGCTGTTTTTT.